The 8 T cell receptor beta chains below all came from one sample that was sequenced in a study of cytomegalovirus exposure and HLA in healthy donors. PCR used 60 Vbeta primers and 13 Jbeta primers. Using immunoSEQ multiplex PCR, the repertoire was profiled, and TCRdb retains in-frame clones only, with some absent. The table shows around 130,000 clones, with around 80% occurring only once. The sample taken for sequencing was PBMCs. Source of these receptors: a woman aged 35 to 49 in good health and CMV-seronegative.

V and J are TRBV7-9 and TRBJ2-3, with TRBD1 identical over 8 bases. V was clipped by 4 bases and J by 3 bases; unmatched bases: 3. CDR3 size: 14 residues. CDR1 and CDR2 from the germline V gene are SEHNR and FQNEAQ (reference sequence). CDR3 amino acids: CASSSTGVTDTQYF. DNA for the CDR3: TGTGCCAGCAGCTCGACAGGGGTAACAGATACGCAGTATTTT.

The genes are TRBV7-9 and TRBJ2-5; 7 positions match TRBD1. In germline, CDR1 is SEHNR, CDR2 FQNEAQ (reference sequence). J gave up 9 bases and V 5 bases, and 21 bases lay outside the gene matches. This CDR3 is built from 17 residues. Written as DNA, the CDR3 is TGTGCCAGCAGCACCGACAGGGCAGTTCTCAGTAAGGGGGCCCAGTACTTC. It codes for CASSTDRAVLSKGAQYF.

This clone is a singleton in its sample. The chain has TRBV5-1 and TRBJ2-3; TRBD1 might be the D (5 bases). Germline V CDR1 and CDR2: SGHRS, YFSETQ. Trimming pared 7 bases from V and 4 bases from J, leaving 22 bases between. The CDR3 runs to 16 residues. In DNA form, the CDR3 reads TGCGCCAGCCTAAAAGGGTCAGCTTCAGGGTCAGATACGCAGTATTTT. Translating gives CASLKGSASGSDTQYF.

V is TRBV6-6 and J is TRBJ1-1; TRBD1 aligns across 8 bases. V lost 8 bases and J lost 6; bases outside the gene matches: 5. The length of the CDR3 is 12 residues. Germline CDR1 is MNHNY and CDR2 is SVGAGI (reference sequence). CDR3 DNA sequence: TGTGCCAGCGGAACAGGGGGGCCTGAAGCTTTCTTT. It codes for CASGTGGPEAFF.

The J gene is TRBJ2-4, the V gene TRBV28, with 10 bases aligning to TRBD2. With 5 bases clipped from V and 0 bases from J, the junction kept 4 bases outside the gene matches. The CDR3 runs to 16 residues. Germline assignment: CDR1 MDHEN and CDR2 SYDVKM. The CDR3 loop is CASSASGGAAKNIQYF. In DNA, the CDR3 is TGTGCCAGCAGTGCGAGCGGGGGGGCAGCCAAAAACATTCAGTACTTC.

The chain carries TRBV19 and TRBJ1-4, with 10 bases lining up with TRBD1. CDR3 length equals 15 residues. J was trimmed by 5 bases and V by 6 bases; bases with no gene match: 6. CDR1 is LNHDA, CDR2 SQIVND, per germline (reference sequence). CDR3 coding DNA: TGTGCCAGTAGGCCAAGGACAGGGGGGAATGAAAAACTGTTTTTT. Translated, it gives CASRPRTGGNEKLFF.

The J gene is TRBJ1-6, the V gene TRBV9, with 8 bases that match TRBD1. CDR1 and CDR2 from the germline V gene are SGDLS and YYNGEE. CDR3 length: 14 residues. The V gene end was trimmed by 0 bases and the J gene end by 10 bases; junction bases not matched to a gene: 3. CDR3 coding DNA: TGTGCCAGCAGCGTAGCCGGGGACAGGTCACCCCTCCACTTT. Residues: CASSVAGDRSPLHF.

The chain links TRBV28 to TRBJ1-2; 7 bases are shared with TRBD1. V trimming: 5 bases; J trimming: 3 bases; junction bases outside the gene matches: 9. Germline V CDR1 and CDR2: MDHEN, SYDVKM. CDR3 length: 15 amino acids. CDR3 loop: CASSVGPGGDYGYTF. Written as DNA, the CDR3 is TGTGCCAGCAGTGTCGGCCCAGGGGGAGACTATGGCTACACCTTC.